This is a list of T cell receptor beta chains from one sample in a study of blood T cell repertoires in COVID-19. Produced via immunoSEQ multiplex PCR; TCRdb's table is partial and in-frame only. This sample yields 400,000 or so clones, of which 70% to 90% are seen a single time; roughly 3.1% belongs to the top ten. The specimen was peripheral blood. These receptors all come from a human donor in a cohort sampled during active COVID-19. CDR3s include the opening cysteine and the closing phenylalanine or tryptophan. D genes are given only for firm matches. Rows may omit the clone size; those that give it use once, few, many or a size class.

D gene,J gene,V gene,clone size,CDR3 DNA,CDR3 protein
.,TRBJ1-3,TRBV28,.,TGTGCCAGCAGTCAACTCAACCGGGACACGGATTTT,CASSQLNRDTDF
TRBD1,TRBJ2-7,TRBV6-5,.,TGTGCCAGCAGCCTCACAGGGGAGAGTGACGAGCAGTACTTC,CASSLTGESDEQYF
.,TRBJ1-3,TRBV18,.,TGTGCCAGCTCACAGGAGGGACCCTACTCTGGAAACACCATATATTTT,CASSQEGPYSGNTIYF
TRBD2,TRBJ2-1,TRBV7-6,.,TGTGCCAGCAGCTTAGCCGGGCTAGCGGGAGTTAGTGAGCAGTTCTTC,CASSLAGLAGVSEQFF
TRBD2,TRBJ2-5,TRBV2,.,TGTGCCAGCAGCCTAAACCCCTACGAGCGGGGGGTATTAGGGACCCAGTACTTC,CASSLNPYERGVLGTQYF
TRBD1,TRBJ1-3,TRBV7-9,.,TGTGCCAGCAGCCCACCGGGACAGGCATCTGGAAACACCATATATTTT,CASSPPGQASGNTIYF
.,TRBJ2-7,TRBV5-1,.,TGCGCCAGCAGCTTGGATGCGGGGTCGGCTCTGTCCTACGAGCAGTACTTC,CASSLDAGSALSYEQYF
.,TRBJ2-5,TRBV9,once,TGTGCCAGCAGCCCGAGGGGCGGGACGGTGGAGACCCAGTACTTC,CASSPRGGTVETQYF
.,TRBJ1-1,TRBV5-1,.,TGCGCCAGCAGCTTGAATGTGGGCATGGATACTGAAGCTTTCTTT,CASSLNVGMDTEAFF
.,TRBJ1-5,TRBV5-8,.,TGTGCCAGCAGCTTGGTCACAGTTAGCAATCAGCCCCAGCATTTT,CASSLVTVSNQPQHF
TRBD2,TRBJ2-3,TRBV19,.,TGTGCTACCGGGAGGCACACAGATACGCAGTATTTT,CATGRHTDTQYF
.,TRBJ2-6,TRBV5-1,once,TGCGCCAGCAGCATAAAACAGTTCTCTGGGGCCAACGTCCTGACTTTC,CASSIKQFSGANVLTF
.,TRBJ1-6,TRBV2,few,TGTGCCAGCAGTACGACCTTAGGGGCCGCATCGTATAATTCACCCCTCCACTTT,CASSTTLGAASYNSPLHF
.,TRBJ2-7,TRBV11-1,.,TGTGCCAGCAGCCTGTCGACAGGAGTTTACGAGCAGTACTTC,CASSLSTGVYEQYF
TRBD1,TRBJ1-2,TRBV24-1,.,TGTGCCACCAGTGATGCGGACAGGGATAACTATGGCTACACCTTC,CATSDADRDNYGYTF
TRBD1,TRBJ2-5,TRBV2,once,TGTGCCAGCAAACGGGACAGGGAGGGAGATGAGACCCAGTACTTC,CASKRDREGDETQYF
TRBD2,TRBJ2-1,TRBV5-1,.,TGCGCCAGCAGCCTAAGCGGGGATTACAATGAGCAGTTCTTC,CASSLSGDYNEQFF